The source of this TCR beta chain is a study of blood T cell repertoires in COVID-19. Study summary: PBMCs, B-cell-depleted T cells, or T cells provided the cDNA or gDNA that made up the material.

Data came from immunoSEQ multiplex PCR; TCRdb stores just in-frame clones and leaves some out. The sample holds about 130,000 clones, approximately 84% seen once. Input material: peripheral blood. The TCR originated in an elderly woman with acute or convalescent COVID-19.

This CDR3 reads CASSSYSRGNTIYF. The CDR3 region has the DNA TGTGCCAGCAGTTCCTACTCCCGGGGAAACACCATATATTTT. The chain couples TRBV6-6 to TRBJ1-3; D call uncertain. Germline loops: CDR1 MNHNY, CDR2 SVGAGI (reference sequence). V was pared by 4 bases and J by 4 bases, with 11 bases between. This CDR3 has 14 amino acids.